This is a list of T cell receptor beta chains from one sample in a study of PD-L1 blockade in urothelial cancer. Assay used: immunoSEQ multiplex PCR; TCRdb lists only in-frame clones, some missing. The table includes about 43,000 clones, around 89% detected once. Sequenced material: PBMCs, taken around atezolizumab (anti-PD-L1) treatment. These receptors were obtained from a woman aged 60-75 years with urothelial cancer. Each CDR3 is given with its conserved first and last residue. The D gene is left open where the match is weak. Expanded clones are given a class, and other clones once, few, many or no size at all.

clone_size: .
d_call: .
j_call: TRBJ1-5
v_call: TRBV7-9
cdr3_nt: TGTGCCAGCAGCTCTCTCTTTCAGCCCCAGCATTTT
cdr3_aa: CASSSLFQPQHF

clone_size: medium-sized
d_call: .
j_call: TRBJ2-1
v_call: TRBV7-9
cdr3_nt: TGTGCCAGCAGCCCACTAACCGGGAGAAGCTACAATGAGCAGTTCTTC
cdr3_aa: CASSPLTGRSYNEQFF

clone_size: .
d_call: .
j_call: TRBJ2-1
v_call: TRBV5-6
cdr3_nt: TGTGCCAGCAGCTTGGAAGGGGCATTGATTGGCAATGAGCAGTTCTTC
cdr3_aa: CASSLEGALIGNEQFF

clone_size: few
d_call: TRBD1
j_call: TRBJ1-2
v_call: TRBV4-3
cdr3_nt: TGCGCCAGCAGCCTAAACAGGGGTTTTGACTATGGCTACACCTTC
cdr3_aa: CASSLNRGFDYGYTF

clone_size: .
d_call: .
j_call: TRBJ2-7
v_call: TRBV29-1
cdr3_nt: TGCAGCGTTGAAGTCCCGCAGGGTACCTACGAGCAGTACTTC
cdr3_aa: CSVEVPQGTYEQYF

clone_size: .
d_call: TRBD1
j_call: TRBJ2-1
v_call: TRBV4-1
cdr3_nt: TGCGCCAGCAGCCAACACGGGACAGGGGGGGGTGAGCAGTTCTTC
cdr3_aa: CASSQHGTGGGEQFF

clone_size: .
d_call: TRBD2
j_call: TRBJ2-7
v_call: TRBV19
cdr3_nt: TGTGCCAGTAGTTACTCGGCTAGCGGCAGATTCTACGAGCAGTACTTC
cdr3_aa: CASSYSASGRFYEQYF

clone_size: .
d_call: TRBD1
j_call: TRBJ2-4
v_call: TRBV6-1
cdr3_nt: TGTGCCAGCAGTAACAGGGGGTATGAGGTTCAGTACTTC
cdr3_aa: CASSNRGYEVQYF

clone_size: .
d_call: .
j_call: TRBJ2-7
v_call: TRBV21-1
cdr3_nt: TGTGCCAGCAGCAAATCGGAGCGGGGGACCTACGAGCAGTACTTC
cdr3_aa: CASSKSERGTYEQYF

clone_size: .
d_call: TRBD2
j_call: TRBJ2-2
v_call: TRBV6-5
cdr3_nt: TGTGCCAGCAGGGCTAGCGGGGGAATTGCCGGGGAGCTGTTTTTT
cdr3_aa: CASRASGGIAGELFF

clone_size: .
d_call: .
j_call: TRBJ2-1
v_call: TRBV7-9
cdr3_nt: TGTGCCAGCAGCTCCCTAAGCTCCTACAATGAGCAGTTCTTC
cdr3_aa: CASSSLSSYNEQFF

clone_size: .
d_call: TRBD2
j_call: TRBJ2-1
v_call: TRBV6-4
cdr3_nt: TGTGCCAGCAGTGACTCAGGTACTAGCGGGGTCAATGAGCAGTTCTTC
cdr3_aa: CASSDSGTSGVNEQFF

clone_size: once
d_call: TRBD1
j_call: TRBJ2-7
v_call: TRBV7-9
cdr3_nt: TGTGCCAGCAGCCGCGGACAGGGGATTCAGTACGAGCAGTACTTC
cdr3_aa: CASSRGQGIQYEQYF

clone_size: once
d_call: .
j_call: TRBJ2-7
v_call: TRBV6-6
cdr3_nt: TGTGCCAGCAGTAGACCTGGGCAGGGCTCCTACGAGCAGTACTTC
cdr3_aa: CASSRPGQGSYEQYF

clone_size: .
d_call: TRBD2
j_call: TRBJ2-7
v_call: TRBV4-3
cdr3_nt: TGCGCCAGCAGCCCCGGGGGTAGCGGGGACCACGAGCAGTACTTC
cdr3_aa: CASSPGGSGDHEQYF

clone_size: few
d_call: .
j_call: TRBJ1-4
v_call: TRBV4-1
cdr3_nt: TGCGCCAGCAGCCCAGCGGGGGAAAAACTGTTTTTT
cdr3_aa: CASSPAGEKLFF

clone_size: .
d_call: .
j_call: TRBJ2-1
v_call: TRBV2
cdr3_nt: TGTGCCAGCAGTGAAGCCCGCAGTGAGCAGTTCTTC
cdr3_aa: CASSEARSEQFF

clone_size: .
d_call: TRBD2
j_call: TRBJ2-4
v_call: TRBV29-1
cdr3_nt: TGCAGCGTTGAAGGGCTAGCGGGCCAAAACATTCAGTACTTC
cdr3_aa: CSVEGLAGQNIQYF

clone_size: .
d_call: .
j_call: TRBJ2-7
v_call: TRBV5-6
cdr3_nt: TGTGCCAGCAGCCCCCCGTCGCGGGGCCGACCCTCCTACGAGCAGTACTTC
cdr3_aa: CASSPPSRGRPSYEQYF

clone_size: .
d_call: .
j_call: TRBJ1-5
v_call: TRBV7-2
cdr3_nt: TGTGCCAGCAGGAAGGACAGTGGAGGACCCCAGCATTTT
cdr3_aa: CASRKDSGGPQHF

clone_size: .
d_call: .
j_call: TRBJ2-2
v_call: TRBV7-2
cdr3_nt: TGTGCCAGCAGCTTAGTGGGCGGGCGGGGTACCGGGGAGCTGTTTTTT
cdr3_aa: CASSLVGGRGTGELFF

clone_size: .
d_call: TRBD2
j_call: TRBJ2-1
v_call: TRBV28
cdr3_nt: TGTGCCAGCAGTACCTCTAGCGGGAGCATGGCCTACAATGAGCAGTTCTTC
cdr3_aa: CASSTSSGSMAYNEQFF

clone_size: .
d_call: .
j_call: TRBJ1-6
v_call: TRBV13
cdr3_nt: TGTGCCAGCAGCGGCCAGGGGCCCCTCCACTTT
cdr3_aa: CASSGQGPLHF

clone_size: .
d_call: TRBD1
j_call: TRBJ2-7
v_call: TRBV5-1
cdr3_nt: TGCGCCAGCAGCCCTCATACAGGGGGTCAAACCTACGAGCAGTACTTC
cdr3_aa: CASSPHTGGQTYEQYF

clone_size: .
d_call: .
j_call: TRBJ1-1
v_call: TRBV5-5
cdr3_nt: TGTGCCAGCAGCTCCTGGGCCACCACTGAAGCTTTCTTT
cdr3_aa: CASSSWATTEAFF